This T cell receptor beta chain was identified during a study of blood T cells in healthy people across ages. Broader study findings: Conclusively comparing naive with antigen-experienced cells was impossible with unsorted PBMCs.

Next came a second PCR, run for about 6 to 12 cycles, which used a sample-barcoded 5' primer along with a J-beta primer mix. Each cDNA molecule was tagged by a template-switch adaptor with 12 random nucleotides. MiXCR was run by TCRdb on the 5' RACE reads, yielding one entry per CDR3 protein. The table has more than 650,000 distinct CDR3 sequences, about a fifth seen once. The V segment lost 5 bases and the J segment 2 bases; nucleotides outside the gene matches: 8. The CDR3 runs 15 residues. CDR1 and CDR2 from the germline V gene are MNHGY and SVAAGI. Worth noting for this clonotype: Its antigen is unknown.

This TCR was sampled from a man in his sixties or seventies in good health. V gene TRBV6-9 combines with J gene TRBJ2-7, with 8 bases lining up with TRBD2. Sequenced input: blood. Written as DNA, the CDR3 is TGTGCCAGCAGTAATCTAGCGGGTTATACCTACGAGCAGTACGTC. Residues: CASSNLAGYTYEQYV.